One sample yielded the 4 T cell receptor beta chains listed below, sequenced in a study of CD4 T cells in relation to SARS-CoV-2 and coronaviruses (dated by TCRdb to the early 2020s). CD4+ T cells from unexposed donors were collected before the COVID-19 pandemic (2011-2018). The library was produced with the immunoSEQ multiplex PCR assay. Here the immuneACCESS table is served through TCRdb, limited to in-frame sequences with V and J called. Missing clones are a known gap in these copies; in checked studies unresolved V genes cover under half, and the rest lacks a known reason. For this sample the table gives tens of thousands of clones, of which 86% were detected only once. Jointly, the top ten make up around 1.3% of the sample. Specimen: memory CD4+ T cells from PBMCs. The intended sense of this specimen's cell subset or site label: memory (non-naive) CD4+ T cells. All receptors derive from a human donor in good health.

The rearrangement links TRBV6-2 or TRBV6-3 to TRBJ2-7; a possible D gene is TRBD2 (5 bases). This CDR3 has 14 amino acids. CDR1 is MNHEY and CDR2 is SVGEGT in the germline V gene. Trimming removed 2 bases from V and 9 bases from J, with 17 bases in between. The CDR3, as DNA: TGTGCCAGCAGTTACCATGAGTCGACTACGGGGCAGTACTTC. Translating gives CASSYHESTTGQYF.

The rearrangement uses TRBV7-6 and TRBJ2-5; 11 nucleotides agree with TRBD2. This CDR3 has 16 amino acids. Looked up from germline, CDR1 is SGHVS and CDR2 is FNYEAQ. The ends lost 2 bases at V and 6 bases at J; junction bases unmatched: 8. The CDR3 DNA reads as TGTGCCAGCAGCTTAACTAGCGGGAGTAACCAGCAGACCCAGTACTTC. This translates into CASSLTSGSNQQTQYF.

This chain uses TRBV12-3 or TRBV12-4 with TRBJ1-2; D remains unclear. Trimming took 3 bases from V and 4 from J, leaving 9 bases between them. The CDR3 spans 13 residues. The CDR3 nucleotides read TGTGCCAGCAGTTTGGTCGAGCTCTATGGCTACACCTTC. It yields the protein CASSLVELYGYTF.

The chain uses TRBV6-1 and TRBJ2-3, with a possible D match to TRBD2 (6 bases). Germline CDR1 and CDR2: MNHNS and SASEGT. This CDR3 comprises 15 residues. V was trimmed by 1 base and J by 3 bases, leaving 11 bases between them. For the CDR3, the DNA is TGTGCCAGCAGTGAAGTCCTGGGGGGTACAGATACGCAGTATTTT. Translation gives CASSEVLGGTDTQYF.